The 16 T cell receptor beta chains below come from one sample, sequenced in a study of blood T cell repertoires in COVID-19. The data were produced by immunoSEQ multiplex PCR, yet TCRdb's version contains in-frame clones alone and is incomplete. Of fewer than 250,000 clones in the sample, around 83% are singletons; the top ten hold 2.9%. Sequencing input: peripheral blood. All receptors come from a man aged 45-60 years with active or convalescent COVID-19.

This clone was seen only once. The chain carries TRBV4-1 and TRBJ1-1; TRBD1 is a possible D gene (5 bases). The CDR3 extends over 16 amino acids. The germline V gene has CDR1 MGHRA and CDR2 YSYEKL. V lost 3 bases to trimming and J lost 1 base, with 15 bases between them. DNA for the CDR3: TGCGCCAGCAGCCACACATCACAGGAGCCGAACACTGAAGCTTTCTTT. Translating gives CASSHTSQEPNTEAFF.

This clone was counted a single time. V and J are TRBV28 and TRBJ2-2, with D unresolved. The CDR3 loop spans 15 amino acids. Germline V gene lookup returns CDR1 MDHEN and CDR2 SYDVKM. Between the trimmed V and J ends, which lost 1 base and 1 base, there was a span of 7 bases. CDR3 DNA sequence: TGTGCCAGCAGTTTATCGGCAGGGAACACCGGGGAGCTGTTTTTT. Translating gives CASSLSAGNTGELFF.

The gene calls are TRBV27 and TRBJ2-7; D gene uncertain. This CDR3 spans 15 amino acids. Germline V gene sequence: CDR1 MNHEY, CDR2 SMNVEV (reference sequence). Trimming took 4 bases from V and 1 from J, leaving 14 bases between them. The CDR3 spells CASSSYRDFSYEQYF. As DNA, the CDR3 is TGTGCCAGCAGTTCCTACCGCGACTTTTCCTACGAGCAGTACTTC.

This chain joins TRBV24-1 and TRBJ1-5; D perhaps matches TRBD1 (5 bases). Trimming took off 4 bases at V and 0 bases at J, with 6 bases between the two ends. The CDR3 consists of 14 residues. Germline CDR1 is KGHDR and CDR2 is SFDVKD. CDR3 protein: CATSEDNSNQPQHF. CDR3 DNA sequence: TGTGCCACCAGTGAGGACAATAGCAATCAGCCCCAGCATTTT.

The rearrangement uses TRBV10-3 and TRBJ2-1; TRBD2 matches 8 bases. Germline CDR1 ENHRY, CDR2 SYGVKD. Germline trimming cut 7 bases from V and 5 bases from J; bases unmatched to any gene: 7. This CDR3 is 14 amino acids long. The CDR3 region is CAIKGTSENNEQFF. CDR3 sequence (DNA): TGTGCCATCAAAGGGACTAGTGAAAACAATGAGCAGTTCTTC.

The chain couples TRBV7-9 to TRBJ1-1; possibly TRBD1 for D (6 bases). The CDR3 extends over 16 amino acids. CDR1 SEHNR and CDR2 FQNEAQ come from the germline V gene (reference sequence). V dropped 1 base and J dropped 0 bases, with 12 bases sitting between them. This CDR3 is CASSLDGQGMNTEAFF. The CDR3 nucleotides read TGTGCCAGCAGCTTAGACGGGCAGGGGATGAACACTGAAGCTTTCTTT.

The CDR3 loop is CASSHHTGLAGDNEQFF. CDR3 DNA: TGCGCCAGCAGCCACCATACGGGGCTAGCGGGGGACAATGAGCAGTTCTTC. J is TRBJ2-1 and V is TRBV4-1; 10 bases align to TRBD2. Germline V CDR1 and CDR2: MGHRA, YSYEKL. Trimming cost V 3 bases and J 5 bases; bases outside gene matches: 10. This CDR3 is built from 17 residues.

The chain employs TRBV4-2 and TRBJ2-2, with TRBD2 identical over 7 bases. The CDR3 totals 15 residues. CDR1 is LGHNA, CDR2 YNFKEQ, per germline. V dropped 4 bases and J dropped 3; count of bases not matched to a gene: 5. The CDR3 sequence is CASSRAGEDTGELFF. CDR3 coding DNA: TGTGCCAGCAGCCGGGCGGGAGAGGACACCGGGGAGCTGTTTTTT.

The chain is built from TRBV11-2 and TRBJ1-6, with D possibly matching TRBD1 (5 bases). The CDR3 consists of 15 residues. The ends were cut back, 2 bases at V and 11 bases at J, with 16 bases in the middle. Germline CDR1 and CDR2: SGHAT and FQNNGV. This CDR3 is CASSLSGGSVTPLHF. CDR3 DNA sequence: TGTGCCAGCAGCTTATCGGGGGGAAGCGTCACACCCCTCCACTTT.

The chain joins TRBV19 to TRBJ2-2, with TRBD2 matching 10 bases. The CDR3 is 14 residues long. Germline CDR1 and CDR2: LNHDA and SQIVND (reference sequence). V lost 8 bases to trimming and J lost 7 bases; unmatched junction nucleotides: 7. CDR3 amino acids: CASSSGGAGGELFF. DNA for the CDR3: TGTGCCAGTTCTAGCGGGGGCGCGGGCGGGGAGCTGTTTTTT.

The CDR3 spells CASSSPGGTQYF. CDR3 nucleotides: TGTGCCAGCAGTTCTCCAGGGGGGACCCAGTACTTC. J is TRBJ2-5 and V is TRBV12-3 or TRBV12-4, with TRBD1 matching over 7 bases. This CDR3 has 12 amino acids. Trimming removed 4 bases from V and 7 bases from J; junction bases left unmatched: 3.

The chain recombines TRBV19 with TRBJ1-2; 8 bases are shared with TRBD1. Looked up from germline, CDR1 is LNHDA and CDR2 is SQIVND (reference sequence). V trimming: 6 bases; J trimming: 4 bases; junction bases outside the gene matches: 4. This CDR3 comprises 13 residues. CDR3 bases: TGTGCCAGTAGCCCCGGACAGGGCTATGGCTACACCTTC. This gives the protein CASSPGQGYGYTF.

The chain joins TRBV10-3 to TRBJ1-1; no clear D gene. V was cut by 0 bases and J by 3 bases, with 8 bases left in between. The germline V gene has CDR1 ENHRY and CDR2 SYGVKD. CDR3 length: 14 residues. The chain's CDR3 is CAISESAGYTEAFF. CDR3 nucleotide sequence: TGTGCCATCAGTGAGTCGGCGGGGTACACTGAAGCTTTCTTT.

This chain joins TRBV9 and TRBJ2-3; possibly TRBD1 for D (6 bases). CDR1 is SGDLS, CDR2 YYNGEE, per germline. This CDR3 region has 15 residues. Trimming removed 6 bases from V and 3 bases from J, with 17 bases in between. The CDR3 nucleotides read TGTGCCAGCACCTTAGGGGGATGGGGTACAGATACGCAGTATTTT. This sequence encodes CASTLGGWGTDTQYF.

The V gene is TRBV7-2, the J gene TRBJ1-1, with unresolved D. The CDR3 is 13 residues long. Per the germline V gene, CDR1 is SGHTA and CDR2 is FQGNSA. Trimming cost V 5 bases and J 0 bases, with 7 bases left between them. The CDR3 region has the DNA TGTGCCAGCAGCCAAGACTTGAACACTGAAGCTTTCTTT. Protein product: CASSQDLNTEAFF. The full variable domain, in which reference TRBV7-2 and TRBJ1-1 provide the parts outside the CDR3, is GAGVSQSPSNKVTEKGKDVELRCDPISGHTALYWYRQSLGQGLEFLIYFQGNSAPDKSGLPSDRFSAERTGGSVSTLTIQRTQQEDSAVYLCASSQDLNTEAFFGQGTRLTVV.

The chain is built from TRBV3-1 (or the pseudogene TRBV3-2) and TRBJ2-1; 11 nucleotides agree with TRBD2. The CDR3 is 14 amino acids. Germline V gives CDR1 LGHDT, CDR2 YNNKEL (reference sequence). J lost 4 bases, V lost 5 bases, and 1 base had no gene match. The CDR3 DNA sequence: TGTGCCAGCAGCAGACTAGCGGGGTACAATGAGCAGTTCTTC. Protein product: CASSRLAGYNEQFF.